These 23 T cell receptor beta chains were sequenced from one sample in a study of cytomegalovirus exposure and HLA in healthy donors (dated by TCRdb to 2015 to 2018). Library construction relied on the immunoSEQ multiplex PCR assay. For the multiplex PCR, a mixture combining 60 forward primers for TCR Vbeta segments and 13 reverse primers for TCR Jbeta segments was used. This immuneACCESS table, as held by TCRdb, lists in-frame sequences with V and J called but not all clones. Of the missing ones, under half trace to an unresolved V gene in checked studies; the others have no known cause. In all, the sample holds around 180,000 clones, and about four fifths of those were seen once. The ten largest clones add up to approximately 6% of the sample. What was sequenced was PBMCs. Receptors were obtained from a woman in her twenties or thirties in good health and CMV-seropositive.

This clone was seen a few times. The chain joins TRBV9 to TRBJ2-4; TRBD2 matches 12 bases. This CDR3 has 14 residues. V was clipped by 3 bases and J by 5 bases; unmatched bases: 0. The germline V gene has CDR1 SGDLS and CDR2 YYNGEE. CDR3 protein: CASSGLAGENIQYF. The CDR3 nucleotides read TGTGCCAGCAGCGGACTAGCGGGAGAAAACATTCAGTACTTC.

This clone showed up just once. This chain connects TRBV29-1 to TRBJ2-1, with D maybe TRBD1 (6 bases). V shed 3 bases and J shed 0 bases, with 15 bases lying between them. Germline CDR1 SQVTM, CDR2 ANQGSEA. CDR3 length equals 16 residues. The CDR3 sequence: CSVDLGNRVSYNEQFF. CDR3 in DNA: TGCAGCGTTGACCTAGGAAACAGGGTCTCCTACAATGAGCAGTTCTTC.

This chain joins TRBV10-3 and TRBJ2-1; 12 nucleotides align to TRBD1. The CDR3 extends over 15 amino acids. Germline V gene sequence: CDR1 ENHRY, CDR2 SYGVKD. V dropped 5 bases and J dropped 4; count of bases not matched to a gene: 3. CDR3 nucleotide sequence: TGTGCCATCAGTAGGGACAGGGGGCAATACAATGAGCAGTTCTTC. Its translation is CAISRDRGQYNEQFF.

This chain joins TRBV5-6 and TRBJ2-7, with D perhaps TRBD1 (5 bases). V lost 4 bases and J lost 6, with 11 bases in between. Germline V gene sequence: CDR1 SGHDT, CDR2 YYEEEE. The CDR3 covers 12 residues. The CDR3 coding sequence is TGTGCCAGCAGCCCATCTAGGGGCGAGCAGTACTTC. Its translation: CASSPSRGEQYF.

The chain recombines TRBV10-3 with TRBJ1-6; 9 nucleotides line up with TRBD1. The junction had 10 bases not matched to a gene; V was cut back by 0 bases and J by 4 bases. CDR1 is ENHRY, CDR2 SYGVKD, per germline. The length of the CDR3 is 19 residues. CDR3 DNA: TGTGCCATCAGTGAGTCCTCCGACAGGGGGTACAAATATAATTCACCCCTCCACTTT. Amino acids: CAISESSDRGYKYNSPLHF.

This rearrangement joins TRBV19 to TRBJ2-5; D perhaps matches TRBD2 (5 bases). Germline V lookup: CDR1 LNHDA, CDR2 SQIVND (reference sequence). V was pared by 4 bases and J by 5 bases, with 17 bases between. The CDR3 loop spans 15 amino acids. For the CDR3, the DNA is TGTGCCAGTAGTACCCCCGGGCGGCCGGGGGAGACCCAGTACTTC. Protein product: CASSTPGRPGETQYF.

This chain links TRBV10-2 with TRBJ2-5; D remains ambiguous. V dropped 5 bases and J dropped 5 bases, with 18 bases sitting between them. This CDR3 has 15 residues. The germline V gene encodes CDR1 WSHSY and CDR2 SAAADI. CDR3 protein: CASSRNGYAPETQYF. CDR3 DNA sequence: TGCGCCAGCAGTAGGAACGGGTACGCCCCGGAGACCCAGTACTTC.

The chain combines TRBV6-5 with TRBJ2-2, with 7 bases aligning to TRBD2. Trimming removed 8 bases from V and 5 bases from J; junction bases left unmatched: 5. The CDR3 runs 13 residues. The germline V gene encodes CDR1 MNHEY and CDR2 SVGAGI. The CDR3 nucleotides read TGTGCCAGCTCCCTAGCGGCGACCGGGGAGCTGTTTTTT. It encodes CASSLAATGELFF.

The chain couples TRBV14 to TRBJ1-1; the match to TRBD1 covers 7 bases. The CDR3 contains 13 residues. Unmatched junction bases numbered 1, after V lost 3 bases and J lost 3 bases. From germline, CDR1 is SGHDN and CDR2 FVKESK. The CDR3 region is CASSQGTDTEAFF. DNA of the CDR3: TGTGCCAGCAGCCAGGGGACAGACACTGAAGCTTTCTTT.

This chain connects TRBV6-6 to TRBJ2-7; 10 positions match TRBD2. Unmatched junction bases numbered 10, after V lost 10 bases and J lost 4 bases. CDR3 length equals 14 residues. The germline CDR1 and CDR2 sequences are MNHNY and SVGAGI (reference sequence). As DNA, the CDR3 is TGTGCCATTGGTTCCGGGACTAGCGAGTACGAGCAGTACTTC. Translation gives CAIGSGTSEYEQYF.

The chain links TRBV13 to TRBJ1-1; 7 nucleotides agree with TRBD1. Germline V gene sequence: CDR1 PRHDT, CDR2 FYEKMQ (reference sequence). The CDR3 is 15 amino acids. The ends lost 5 bases at V and 0 bases at J; junction bases unmatched: 6. The DNA of the CDR3 is TGTGCCAGCAGCCTCCCCGGGACAGTGAACACTGAAGCTTTCTTT. Protein sequence: CASSLPGTVNTEAFF.

The genes are TRBV9 and TRBJ2-1, with 9 bases fitting TRBD2. The junction had 7 bases not matched to a gene; V was cut back by 3 bases and J by 6 bases. Germline-derived CDR1 and CDR2 are SGDLS and YYNGEE. This CDR3 has 15 amino acids. CDR3 amino acids: CASSASGLALNEQFF. CDR3 DNA sequence: TGTGCCAGCAGCGCCTCGGGACTAGCTCTCAATGAGCAGTTCTTC.

The V gene is TRBV27, the J gene TRBJ1-1; 7 bases map to TRBD1. The CDR3 has 14 residues. Germline V lookup: CDR1 MNHEY, CDR2 SMNVEV (reference sequence). The junction had 9 bases not matched to a gene; V was cut back by 6 bases and J by 5 bases. The CDR3 nucleotides read TGTGCCAGCAGCGTTACAGGGGCGGGAACTGAAGCTTTCTTT. This codes for CASSVTGAGTEAFF.

The chain uses TRBV5-6 and TRBJ1-2, with 8 positions matching TRBD1. The V and J ends lost 4 bases and 4 bases, in that order; junction bases with no gene match: 15. There are 17 residues in the CDR3. Germline V gene sequence: CDR1 SGHDT, CDR2 YYEEEE. The CDR3 DNA reads TGTGCCAGCAGCCGCGTCCCGGACAGGGCTTCTACCTATGGCTACACCTTC. Amino acids: CASSRVPDRASTYGYTF. Complete variable domain (other parts from reference TRBV5-6 and TRBJ1-2): DAGVTQSPTHLIKTRGQQVTLRCSPKSGHDTVSWYQQALGQGPQFIFQYYEEEERQRGNFPDRFSGHQFPNYSSELNVNALLLGDSALYLCASSRVPDRASTYGYTFGSGTRLTVV.

The chain joins TRBV10-3 to TRBJ2-5; 10 nucleotides agree with TRBD2. The CDR3 has 15 residues. Trimming removed 4 bases from V and 5 bases from J; junction bases left unmatched: 7. Germline values: CDR1 ENHRY, CDR2 SYGVKD. CDR3 in DNA: TGTGCCATCAGTGCTAGCGGGGGAAATGCGGAGACCCAGTACTTC. It encodes CAISASGGNAETQYF.

The chain has TRBV19 and TRBJ1-1; TRBD1 agrees at 7 bases. The germline CDR1 and CDR2 sequences are LNHDA and SQIVND (reference sequence). The CDR3 loop spans 15 amino acids. V lost 6 bases to trimming and J lost 0 bases; unmatched junction nucleotides: 7. The CDR3, as DNA: TGTGCCAGTAGGCGGGGACAGTATATGAACACTGAAGCTTTCTTT. Translation: CASRRGQYMNTEAFF.

The DNA of the CDR3 is TGCGCCAGCAGCCTAGTCGGAGATACGCAGTATTTT. Protein product: CASSLVGDTQYF. V usage is TRBV5-1 and J usage is TRBJ2-3, with no clear D. Per the germline V gene, CDR1 is SGHRS and CDR2 is YFSETQ. Trimming removed 4 bases from V and 5 bases from J, with 8 bases in between. This CDR3 comprises 12 residues.

A few counts support this clone. V and J are TRBV5-1 and TRBJ1-1, with D hard to call. In germline, CDR1 is SGHRS, CDR2 YFSETQ. This CDR3 has 16 residues. The ends were cut back, 0 bases at V and 0 bases at J, with 12 bases in the middle. CDR3 region: CASSLGPDSMNTEAFF. In nucleotides, the CDR3 is TGCGCCAGCAGCTTGGGGCCGGACTCCATGAACACTGAAGCTTTCTTT.

V usage is TRBV5-4 and J usage is TRBJ2-2, with TRBD2 identical over 8 bases. This CDR3 spans 15 amino acids. The germline gives CDR1 SGHNT, CDR2 YYREEE (reference sequence). Germline trimming cut 3 bases from V and 6 bases from J; bases unmatched to any gene: 7. The CDR3 loop is CASSSRGLGAGELFF. For the CDR3, the DNA is TGTGCCAGCAGCTCCCGGGGACTAGGGGCCGGGGAGCTGTTTTTT.

The chain recombines TRBV7-9 with TRBJ2-5; unclear D gene. Trimming left V 5 bases short and J 4 bases short, with 8 bases between. CDR1 and CDR2 (germline): SEHNR, FQNEAQ (reference sequence). The CDR3 runs 12 residues. This CDR3 is CASSDALETQYF. The CDR3 bases are TGTGCCAGCAGCGATGCACTAGAGACCCAGTACTTC. The whole variable domain, remainder taken from reference TRBV7-9 and TRBJ2-5, is DTGVSQNPRHKITKRGQNVTFRCDPISEHNRLYWYRQTLGQGPEFLTYFQNEAQLEKSRLLSDRFSAERPKGSFSTLEIQRTEQGDSAMYLCASSDALETQYFGPGTRLLVL.

V and J are TRBV6-5 and TRBJ1-2; D call uncertain. With 5 bases removed from V and 6 bases from J, the gap between germline ends came to 13 bases. The CDR3 totals 13 residues. Germline CDR1 reads MNHEY; CDR2 reads SVGAGI. Here the CDR3 reads CASSEDGRDGYTF. The CDR3 coding sequence is TGTGCCAGCAGTGAAGATGGGCGGGATGGCTACACCTTC.

V is TRBV19 and J is TRBJ2-7; 7 nucleotides align to TRBD1. In germline, CDR1 is LNHDA, CDR2 SQIVND (reference sequence). The CDR3 is 14 residues long. J lost 2 bases, V lost 4 bases, and 5 bases had no gene match. CDR3 nucleotides: TGTGCCAGTAGTAACCCAGGGGGAACCTACGAGCAGTACTTC. Protein sequence: CASSNPGGTYEQYF. Supplemented by reference TRBV19 and TRBJ2-7, the full variable domain reads DGGITQSPKYLFRKEGQNVTLSCEQNLNHDAMYWYRQDPGQGLRLIYYSQIVNDFQKGDIAEGYSVSREKKESFPLTVTSAQKNPTAFYLCASSNPGGTYEQYFGPGTRLTVT.

This chain uses TRBV12-5 with TRBJ1-2, with TRBD1 matching 9 bases. Germline assignment: CDR1 LGHNT and CDR2 FRNRAP. The trim removed 0 bases at V and 6 bases at J, leaving 11 bases unmatched. The CDR3 extends over 17 amino acids. CDR3 protein: CASGLVLGGQGSHGYTF. Written as DNA, the CDR3 is TGTGCTAGTGGTTTGGTACTGGGCGGACAGGGGAGTCATGGCTACACCTTC. Together with reference TRBV12-5 and TRBJ1-2, the CDR3 gives the full variable domain: DARVTQTPRHKVTEMGQEVTMRCQPILGHNTVFWYRQTMMQGLELLAYFRNRAPLDDSGMPKDRFSAEMPDATLATLKIQPSEPRDSAVYFCASGLVLGGQGSHGYTFGSGTRLTVV.